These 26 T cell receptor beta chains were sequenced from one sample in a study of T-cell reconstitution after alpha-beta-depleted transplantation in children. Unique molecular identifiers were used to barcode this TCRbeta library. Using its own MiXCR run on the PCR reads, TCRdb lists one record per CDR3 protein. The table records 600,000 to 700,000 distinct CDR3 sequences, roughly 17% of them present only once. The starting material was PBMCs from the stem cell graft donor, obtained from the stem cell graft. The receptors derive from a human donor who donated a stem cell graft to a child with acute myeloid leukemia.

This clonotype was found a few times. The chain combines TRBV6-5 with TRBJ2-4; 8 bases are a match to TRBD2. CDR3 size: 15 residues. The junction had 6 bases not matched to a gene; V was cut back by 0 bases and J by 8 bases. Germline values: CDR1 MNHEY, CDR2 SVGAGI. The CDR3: CASSYSGPGGDIQYF. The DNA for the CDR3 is TGTGCCAGCAGTTACTCGGGCCCCGGGGGGGACATTCAGTACTTC.

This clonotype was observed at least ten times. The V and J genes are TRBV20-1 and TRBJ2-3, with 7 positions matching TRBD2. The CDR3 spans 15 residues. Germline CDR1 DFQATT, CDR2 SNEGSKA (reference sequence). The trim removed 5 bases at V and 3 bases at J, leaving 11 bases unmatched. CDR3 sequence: CSAPGAGEGTDTQYF. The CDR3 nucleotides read TGCAGTGCTCCCGGGGCGGGAGAGGGGACAGATACGCAGTATTTT.

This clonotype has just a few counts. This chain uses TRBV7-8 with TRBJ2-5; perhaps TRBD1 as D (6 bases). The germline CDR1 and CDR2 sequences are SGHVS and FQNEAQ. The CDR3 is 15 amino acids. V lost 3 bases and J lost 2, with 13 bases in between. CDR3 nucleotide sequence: TGTGCCAGCAGCTTCAGACAGCAGGGGCAAGAGACCCAGTACTTC. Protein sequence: CASSFRQQGQETQYF.

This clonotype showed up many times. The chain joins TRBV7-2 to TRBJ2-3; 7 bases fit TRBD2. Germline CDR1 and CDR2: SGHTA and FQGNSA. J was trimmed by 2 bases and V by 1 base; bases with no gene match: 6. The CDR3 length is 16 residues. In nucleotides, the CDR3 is TGTGCCAGCAGCTTAGACGGGGGGAGGTACACAGATACGCAGTATTTT. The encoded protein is CASSLDGGRYTDTQYF.

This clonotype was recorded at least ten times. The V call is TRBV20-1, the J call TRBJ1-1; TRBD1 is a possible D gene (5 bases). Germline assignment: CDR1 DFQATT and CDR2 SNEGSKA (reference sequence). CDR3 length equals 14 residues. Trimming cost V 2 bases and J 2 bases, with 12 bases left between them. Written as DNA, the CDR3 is TGCAGTGCTAGAAGGGACGGTCGAAACACTGAAGCTTTCTTT. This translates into CSARRDGRNTEAFF.

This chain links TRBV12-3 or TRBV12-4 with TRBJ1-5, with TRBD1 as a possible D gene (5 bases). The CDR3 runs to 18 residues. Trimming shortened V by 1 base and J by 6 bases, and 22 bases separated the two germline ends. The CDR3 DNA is TGTGCCAGCAGTTTAGAGCGTCCCGACACAGGTGATGGTCAGCCCCAGCATTTT. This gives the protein CASSLERPDTGDGQPQHF.

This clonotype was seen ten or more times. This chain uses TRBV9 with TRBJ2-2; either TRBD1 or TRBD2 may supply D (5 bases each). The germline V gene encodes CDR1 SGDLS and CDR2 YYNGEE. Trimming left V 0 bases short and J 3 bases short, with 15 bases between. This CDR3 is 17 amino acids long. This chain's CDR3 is CASSVGYRDGYTGELFF. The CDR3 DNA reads TGTGCCAGCAGCGTAGGTTACCGGGACGGCTACACCGGGGAGCTGTTTTTT.

This CDR3 is CASSPGFASGETQYF. CDR3 DNA sequence: TGTGCCAGCAGCCCTGGATTTGCTAGCGGGGAGACCCAGTACTTC. The rearrangement uses TRBV7-6 and TRBJ2-5; 8 bases agree with TRBD2. Germline trimming cut 5 bases from V and 5 bases from J; bases unmatched to any gene: 10. This CDR3 region has 15 residues. Germline V gene lookup returns CDR1 SGHVS and CDR2 FNYEAQ.

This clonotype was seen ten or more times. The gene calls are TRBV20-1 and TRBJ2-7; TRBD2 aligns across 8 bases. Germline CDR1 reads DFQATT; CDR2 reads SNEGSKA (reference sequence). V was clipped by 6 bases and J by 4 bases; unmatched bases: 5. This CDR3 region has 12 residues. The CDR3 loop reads CSAPGRGYEQYF. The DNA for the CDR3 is TGCAGTGCCCCCGGGAGGGGATACGAGCAGTACTTC.

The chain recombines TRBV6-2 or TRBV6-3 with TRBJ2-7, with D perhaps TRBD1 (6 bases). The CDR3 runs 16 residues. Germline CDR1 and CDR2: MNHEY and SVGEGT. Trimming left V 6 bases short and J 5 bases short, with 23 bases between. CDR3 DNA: TGTGCCAGCAGCGCATTTCGGAGTGACAGGATCAACGAGCAGTACTTC. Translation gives CASSAFRSDRINEQYF.

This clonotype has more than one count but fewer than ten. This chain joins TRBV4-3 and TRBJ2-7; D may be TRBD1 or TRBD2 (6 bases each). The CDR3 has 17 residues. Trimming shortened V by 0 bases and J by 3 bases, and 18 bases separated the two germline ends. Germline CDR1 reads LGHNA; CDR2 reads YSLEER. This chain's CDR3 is CASSQDASRDTDYEQYF. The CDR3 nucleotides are TGCGCCAGCAGCCAAGATGCCTCGCGGGACACAGACTACGAGCAGTACTTC.

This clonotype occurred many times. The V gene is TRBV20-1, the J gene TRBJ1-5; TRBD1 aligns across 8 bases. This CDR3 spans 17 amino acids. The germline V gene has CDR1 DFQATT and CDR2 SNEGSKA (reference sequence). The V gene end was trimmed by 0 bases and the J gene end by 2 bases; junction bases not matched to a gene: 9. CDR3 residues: CSAREDRGGSGNQPQHF. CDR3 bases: TGCAGTGCTAGAGAAGACAGGGGCGGGAGCGGCAATCAGCCCCAGCATTTT.

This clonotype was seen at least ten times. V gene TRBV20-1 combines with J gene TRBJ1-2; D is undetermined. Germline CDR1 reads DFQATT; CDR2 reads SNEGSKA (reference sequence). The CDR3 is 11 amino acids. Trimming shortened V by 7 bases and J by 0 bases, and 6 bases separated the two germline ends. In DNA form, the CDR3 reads TGCAGTGTCTCGTCTAACTATGGCTACACCTTC. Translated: CSVSSNYGYTF.

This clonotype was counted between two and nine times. This chain's CDR3 is CASSPPGLAGYEQYF. The CDR3, as DNA: TGTGCCAGCTCACCCCCTGGACTAGCGGGCTACGAGCAGTACTTC. The chain joins TRBV18 to TRBJ2-7; 11 nucleotides match TRBD2. The V and J ends lost 3 bases and 3 bases, in that order; junction bases with no gene match: 4. There are 15 residues in the CDR3. Looked up from germline, CDR1 is KGHSH and CDR2 is LQKENI.

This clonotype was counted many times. CDR3 nucleotides: TGTGCCAGCAGTCCACAGGTACAATCAGCCCAGCATTTT. Translation: CASSPQVQSAQHF. The chain carries TRBV6-1 and TRBJ1-5; tentatively, D is TRBD1 (5 bases). The CDR3 contains 13 residues. V lost 5 bases and J 11 bases, leaving 16 bases between the germline ends. CDR1 and CDR2 (germline): MNHNS, SASEGT.

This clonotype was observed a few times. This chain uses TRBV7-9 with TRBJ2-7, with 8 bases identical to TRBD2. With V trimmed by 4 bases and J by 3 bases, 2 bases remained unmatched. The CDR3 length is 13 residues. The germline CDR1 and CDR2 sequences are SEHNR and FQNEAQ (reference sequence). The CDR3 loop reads CASSSGGGYEQYV. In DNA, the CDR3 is TGTGCCAGCAGCTCCGGGGGGGGCTACGAGCAGTACGTC.

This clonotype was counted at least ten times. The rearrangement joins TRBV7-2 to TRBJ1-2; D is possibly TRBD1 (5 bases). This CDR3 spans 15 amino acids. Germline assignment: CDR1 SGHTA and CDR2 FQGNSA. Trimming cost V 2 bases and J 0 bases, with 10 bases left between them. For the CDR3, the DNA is TGTGCCAGCAGCTTATGGGCAGGGTCTAACTATGGCTACACCTTC. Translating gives CASSLWAGSNYGYTF. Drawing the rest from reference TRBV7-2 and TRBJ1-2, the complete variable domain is GAGVSQSPSNKVTEKGKDVELRCDPISGHTALYWYRQSLGQGLEFLIYFQGNSAPDKSGLPSDRFSAERTGGSVSTLTIQRTQQEDSAVYLCASSLWAGSNYGYTFGSGTRLTVV.

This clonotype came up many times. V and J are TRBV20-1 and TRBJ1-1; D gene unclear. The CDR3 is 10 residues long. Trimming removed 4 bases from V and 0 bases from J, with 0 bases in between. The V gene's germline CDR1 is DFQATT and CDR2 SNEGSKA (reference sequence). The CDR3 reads CSAMNTEAFF. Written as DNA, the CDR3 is TGCAGTGCTATGAACACTGAAGCTTTCTTT.

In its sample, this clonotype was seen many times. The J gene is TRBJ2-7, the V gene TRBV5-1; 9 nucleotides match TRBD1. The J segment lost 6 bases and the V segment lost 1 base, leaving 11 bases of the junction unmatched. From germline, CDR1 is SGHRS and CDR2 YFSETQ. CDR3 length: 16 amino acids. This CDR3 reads CASSLSRDRVSGEQYF. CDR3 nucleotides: TGCGCCAGCAGCTTGTCCAGGGACAGGGTTTCGGGCGAGCAGTACTTC.

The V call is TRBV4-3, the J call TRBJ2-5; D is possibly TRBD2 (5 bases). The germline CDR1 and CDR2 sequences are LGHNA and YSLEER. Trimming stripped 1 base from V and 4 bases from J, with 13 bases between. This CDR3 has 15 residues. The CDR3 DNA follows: TGCGCCAGCAGCCAAGGAGGGCTCGGTGTAGAGACCCAGTACTTC. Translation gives CASSQGGLGVETQYF.

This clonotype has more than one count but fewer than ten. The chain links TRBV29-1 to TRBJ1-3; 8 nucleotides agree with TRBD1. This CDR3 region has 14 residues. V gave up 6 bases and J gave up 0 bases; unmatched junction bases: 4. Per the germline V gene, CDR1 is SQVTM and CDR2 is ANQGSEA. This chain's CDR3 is CSVSGTGSGNTIYF. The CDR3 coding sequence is TGCAGCGTCTCCGGGACAGGCTCTGGAAACACCATATATTTT.

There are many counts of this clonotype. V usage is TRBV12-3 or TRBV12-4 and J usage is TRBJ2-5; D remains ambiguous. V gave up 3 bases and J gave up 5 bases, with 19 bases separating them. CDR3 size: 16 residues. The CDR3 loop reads CASSFRFIPGSETQYF. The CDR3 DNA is TGTGCCAGCAGTTTCAGGTTCATACCCGGTAGCGAGACCCAGTACTTC.

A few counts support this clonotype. The CDR3 is CAWSKGGGRDEQFF. In nucleotides, the CDR3 is TGTGCCTGGAGTAAGGGGGGGGGCCGAGATGAGCAGTTCTTC. This rearrangement joins TRBV30 to TRBJ2-1; the D gene is possibly TRBD2 (7 bases). The CDR3 covers 14 residues. The ends were cut back, 2 bases at V and 8 bases at J, with 16 bases in the middle. CDR1 and CDR2 from the germline V gene are GTSNPN and SVGIG (reference sequence).

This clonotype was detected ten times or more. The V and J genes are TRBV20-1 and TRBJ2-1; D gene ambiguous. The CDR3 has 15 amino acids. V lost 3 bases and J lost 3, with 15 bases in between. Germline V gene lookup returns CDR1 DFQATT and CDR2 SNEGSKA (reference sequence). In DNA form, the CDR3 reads TGCAGTGCTAGCTCCCTACACCGCGGCTACAATGAGCAGTTCTTC. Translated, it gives CSASSLHRGYNEQFF.

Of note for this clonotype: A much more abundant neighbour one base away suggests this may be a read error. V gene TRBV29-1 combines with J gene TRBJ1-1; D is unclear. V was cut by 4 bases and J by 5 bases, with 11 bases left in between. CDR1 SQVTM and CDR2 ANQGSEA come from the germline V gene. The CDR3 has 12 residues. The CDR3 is CSVVWARTEAFF. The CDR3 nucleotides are TGCAGCGTTGTTTGGGCGCGGACTGAAGCTTTCTTT.

CDR3 sequence reads: CASSRFRGLYNEQFF. DNA of the CDR3: TGTGCCAGCAGCAGATTTCGTGGGCTTTACAATGAGCAGTTCTTC. The chain carries TRBV7-9 and TRBJ2-1, with D unclear. V lost 5 bases and J lost 4, with 15 bases in between. Per the germline V gene, CDR1 is SEHNR and CDR2 is FQNEAQ (reference sequence). The length of the CDR3 is 15 residues.